These 27 T cell receptor beta chains came from one sample sequenced in a study of OX40 agonist ivuxolimab in advanced cancers. To prepare the library, the immunoSEQ multiplex PCR assay was applied. In its TCRdb copy, this immuneACCESS table keeps in-frame sequences only and misses some clones. Where compared with another copy, unresolved V genes explain less than half of these, and the others have no known cause. This sample lists about 83,000 clones; nearly 90% were detected once. The ten largest clones capture roughly 0.7% of the sample. Specimen: CD4+ or CD8+ T cells sorted from blood, collected in a trial of the OX40 agonist ivuxolimab. The receptors were gathered from an adult with an advanced solid tumor such as melanoma, head and neck, liver or kidney cancer.

The V call is TRBV6-1, the J call TRBJ2-7; D possibly corresponds to TRBD1 (6 bases). Germline V CDR1 and CDR2: MNHNS, SASEGT. V lost 6 bases and J lost 4, with 13 bases in between. This CDR3 is 13 amino acids long. The CDR3 sequence is CASSPRGLYEQYF. The DNA for the CDR3 is TGTGCCAGCAGCCCGAGGGGGTTATACGAGCAGTACTTC.

This rearrangement joins TRBV6-6 to TRBJ2-7, with D possibly being TRBD2 (6 bases). V was pared by 7 bases and J by 3 bases, with 19 bases between. The CDR3 is 15 amino acids. The germline CDR1 and CDR2 sequences are MNHNY and SVGAGI (reference sequence). The CDR3 protein is CASKRDGGVNYEQYF. The CDR3 DNA follows: TGTGCCAGCAAGAGGGATGGCGGGGTTAACTACGAGCAGTACTTC.

The rearrangement joins TRBV7-8 to TRBJ1-5; D unclear. The CDR3 loop spans 15 amino acids. V was pared by 4 bases and J by 4 bases, with 14 bases between. Germline V gene sequence: CDR1 SGHVS, CDR2 FQNEAQ. As DNA, the CDR3 is TGTGCCAGCAGCTCAAACGCGGTTTCGAATCAGCCCCAGCATTTT. Amino acids: CASSSNAVSNQPQHF.

The rearrangement links TRBV5-4 to TRBJ2-1, with 9 bases aligning to TRBD2. Looked up from germline, CDR1 is SGHNT and CDR2 is YYREEE (reference sequence). The CDR3 sequence is 16 residues long. With V trimmed by 2 bases and J by 4 bases, 7 bases remained unmatched. The chain's CDR3 is CASSFGGTSKYNEQFF. CDR3 bases: TGTGCCAGCAGCTTTGGAGGGACTAGCAAGTACAATGAGCAGTTCTTC.

The rearrangement joins TRBV27 to TRBJ2-2; D unclear. Trimming removed 3 bases from V and 2 bases from J, with 1 base in between. Germline V gene sequence: CDR1 MNHEY, CDR2 SMNVEV (reference sequence). CDR3 size: 12 residues. The CDR3 loop reads CASSFNTGELFF. CDR3 nucleotides: TGTGCCAGCAGTTTTAACACCGGGGAGCTGTTTTTT.

There are a few counts of this clone. This chain links TRBV13 with TRBJ1-2, with a tentative D call TRBD1 (6 bases). V gave up 1 base and J gave up 8 bases, with 11 bases separating them. CDR1 and CDR2 from the germline V gene are PRHDT and FYEKMQ (reference sequence). The CDR3 is 13 amino acids. The chain's CDR3 is CASSLEGQLGYTF. The CDR3 DNA sequence: TGTGCCAGCAGCTTAGAAGGACAGCTCGGCTACACCTTC.

The rearrangement links TRBV10-2 to TRBJ2-7; TRBD2 agrees at 8 bases. V lost 8 bases, J lost 3 bases, and 9 bases stayed unmatched. CDR3 size: 14 residues. Germline values: CDR1 WSHSY, CDR2 SAAADI. For the CDR3, the DNA is TGCGCCAGCTCCCGAGAAAGCGGGAGCTACGAGCAGTACTTC. Its protein product is CASSRESGSYEQYF.

This clone was observed a few times. For the CDR3, the DNA is TGTGCCAGCAGTTTATATACACTAGGCACTGAAGCTTTCTTT. Protein product: CASSLYTLGTEAFF. This chain links TRBV28 with TRBJ1-1; D uncertain. V lost 1 base to trimming and J lost 4 bases, with 10 bases between them. Germline V gene data show CDR1 as MDHEN and CDR2 as SYDVKM. The CDR3 runs to 14 residues.

V is TRBV2 and J is TRBJ2-2, with 7 nucleotides matching TRBD1. From germline, CDR1 is SNHLY and CDR2 FYNNEI. The CDR3 consists of 14 residues. After removal of 6 bases from V and 7 bases from J, the junction contained 8 bases not matched to a gene. In DNA form, the CDR3 reads TGTGCCAGCAGCTACACAGGGGATATCGGGGAGCTGTTTTTT. As protein: CASSYTGDIGELFF.

This chain connects TRBV4-1 to TRBJ1-2; TRBD1 aligns across 7 bases. With 2 bases clipped from V and 6 bases from J, the junction kept 9 bases outside the gene matches. This CDR3 is built from 15 residues. Germline CDR1 is MGHRA and CDR2 is YSYEKL. The CDR3 nucleotides are TGCGCCAGCAGCCAAAATCAGGGGGAGATCAATGGCTACACCTTC. It specifies CASSQNQGEINGYTF.

This sequence joins TRBV10-1 and TRBJ2-5, with TRBD2 identical over 11 bases. The CDR3 contains 16 residues. V lost 0 bases, J lost 2 bases, and 2 bases stayed unmatched. The germline CDR1 and CDR2 sequences are WNHNN and SYGVQD (reference sequence). CDR3 nucleotide sequence: TGCGCCAGCAGTGAGTCGCTAGCGGGGGGACAAGAGACCCAGTACTTC. Translated: CASSESLAGGQETQYF.

The V gene is TRBV6-5, the J gene TRBJ1-4; D gene unclear. The CDR3 is 16 amino acids. Deletions cut 0 bases from V and 7 bases from J, with 15 bases between. Germline CDR1 reads MNHEY; CDR2 reads SVGAGI. The chain's CDR3 is CASSYSSRRAGEKLFF. The DNA for the CDR3 is TGTGCCAGCAGTTACTCGAGCCGAAGGGCTGGTGAAAAACTGTTTTTT.

The V call is TRBV5-1, the J call TRBJ1-1; maybe TRBD1 (5 bases). Trimming removed 4 bases from V and 0 bases from J, with 19 bases in between. Per germline, CDR1 SGHRS and CDR2 YFSETQ. This CDR3 region has 17 residues. CDR3 amino acids: CASSQRAAGRLNTEAFF. CDR3 DNA: TGCGCCAGCAGCCAAAGGGCGGCAGGGCGGTTGAACACTGAAGCTTTCTTT.

The chain links TRBV7-2 to TRBJ1-2, with a tentative D call TRBD1 (6 bases). The germline V gene has CDR1 SGHTA and CDR2 FQGNSA. CDR3 length equals 15 residues. Trimming removed 1 base at V and 5 bases at J, with 14 bases between. The CDR3, as DNA: TGTGCCAGCAGCTTAGGGCGACGTAGGGGGTATGGCTACACCTTC. Residues: CASSLGRRRGYGYTF.

This clone has a handful of counts. The chain recombines TRBV4-2 with TRBJ1-5; D gene unclear. The germline V and J ends were trimmed by 0 bases and 2 bases, with 11 bases remaining between them. The germline gives CDR1 LGHNA, CDR2 YNFKEQ. The CDR3 consists of 16 residues. CDR3 region: CASSQDGQLGNQPQHF. Written as DNA, the CDR3 is TGTGCCAGCAGCCAAGATGGGCAGCTGGGCAATCAGCCCCAGCATTTT.

The sample holds one count of this clone. The genes are TRBV27 and TRBJ2-7, with 7 bases aligning to TRBD1. V trimming: 8 bases; J trimming: 3 bases; junction bases outside the gene matches: 7. This CDR3 is built from 13 residues. Germline V lookup: CDR1 MNHEY, CDR2 SMNVEV (reference sequence). The CDR3 DNA sequence: TGTGCCAGCGGGCCAAGACAGGGCTACGAGCAGTACTTC. Amino acid sequence: CASGPRQGYEQYF.

The chain couples TRBV6-5 to TRBJ1-5; 7 nucleotides line up with TRBD1. Germline V gives CDR1 MNHEY, CDR2 SVGAGI. This CDR3 region has 15 residues. With 6 bases clipped from V and 5 bases from J, the junction kept 10 bases outside the gene matches. The CDR3 DNA reads as TGTGCCAGCAGCCGAACCACAGGGGTCGATCAGCCCCAGCATTTT. This translates into CASSRTTGVDQPQHF.

The rearrangement links TRBV2 to TRBJ2-7; the D is unclear. V shed 6 bases and J shed 4 bases, with 7 bases lying between them. The CDR3 totals 11 residues. Per germline, CDR1 SNHLY and CDR2 FYNNEI. CDR3 region: CASREFYEQYF. Written as DNA, the CDR3 is TGTGCCAGCAGGGAATTTTACGAGCAGTACTTC. The full variable domain, in which reference TRBV2 and TRBJ2-7 provide the parts outside the CDR3, is EPEVTQTPSHQVTQMGQEVILRCVPISNHLYFYWYRQILGQKVEFLVSFYNNEISEKSEIFDDQFSVERPDGSNFTLKIRSTKLEDSAMYFCASREFYEQYFGPGTRLTVT.

CDR3 protein: CASSLEDWGRGYTF. The DNA for the CDR3 is TGTGCCAGCAGCTTGGAAGATTGGGGTAGGGGCTACACCTTC. J is TRBJ1-2 and V is TRBV5-6; no definite D call. The CDR3 has 14 amino acids. CDR1 and CDR2 (germline): SGHDT, YYEEEE. Trimming pared 0 bases from V and 8 bases from J, leaving 14 bases between. The full variable domain, in which reference TRBV5-6 and TRBJ1-2 provide the parts outside the CDR3, is DAGVTQSPTHLIKTRGQQVTLRCSPKSGHDTVSWYQQALGQGPQFIFQYYEEEERQRGNFPDRFSGHQFPNYSSELNVNALLLGDSALYLCASSLEDWGRGYTFGSGTRLTVV.

The chain uses TRBV14 and TRBJ2-1; TRBD1 aligns across 7 bases. Germline loops: CDR1 SGHDN, CDR2 FVKESK. Unmatched junction bases numbered 5, after V lost 6 bases and J lost 6 bases. The CDR3 extends over 13 amino acids. The CDR3 loop is CASRGQNTNEQFF. CDR3 DNA: TGTGCCAGCAGGGGACAGAATACCAATGAGCAGTTCTTC.

V gene TRBV29-1 combines with J gene TRBJ2-2, with 9 positions matching TRBD2. CDR3 length: 17 amino acids. Germline CDR1 SQVTM, CDR2 ANQGSEA. The junction had 14 bases not matched to a gene; V was cut back by 5 bases and J by 4 bases. The CDR3 here is CSVSGLASRGGTGELFF. CDR3 DNA: TGCAGCGTTTCCGGACTAGCGAGCCGGGGGGGCACCGGGGAGCTGTTTTTT.

The chain is built from TRBV27 and TRBJ2-2; no clear D. From germline, CDR1 is MNHEY and CDR2 SMNVEV (reference sequence). The CDR3 is 14 residues long. V dropped 0 bases and J dropped 6 bases, with 8 bases sitting between them. The CDR3 loop is CASSLSLGPGELFF. CDR3 coding DNA: TGTGCCAGCAGTTTATCCTTGGGTCCCGGGGAGCTGTTTTTT.

The chain uses TRBV4-2 and TRBJ2-5; TRBD2 aligns across 8 bases. Germline CDR1 reads LGHNA; CDR2 reads YNFKEQ. The CDR3 consists of 16 residues. V lost 0 bases, J lost 0 bases, and 3 bases stayed unmatched. The CDR3 DNA follows: TGTGCCAGCAGCCAAGAGGCGGGGGGCCACCAAGAGACCCAGTACTTC. It yields the protein CASSQEAGGHQETQYF.

This clone was detected once. This chain links TRBV14 with TRBJ2-1; D is unclear. Trimming removed 2 bases at V and 9 bases at J, with 5 bases between. The CDR3 extends over 11 amino acids. Germline CDR1 is SGHDN and CDR2 is FVKESK. This CDR3 reads CASSQLGEQFF. Written as DNA, the CDR3 is TGTGCCAGCAGCCAATTGGGTGAGCAGTTCTTC.

The CDR3 DNA sequence: TGCGCCAGCAGTCGCCAGGGTTCCTACGAGCAGTACTTC. Its protein product is CASSRQGSYEQYF. The chain carries TRBV5-1 and TRBJ2-7; a weak D match, TRBD1 (5 bases). The length of the CDR3 is 13 residues. V dropped 5 bases and J dropped 1 base, with 10 bases sitting between them. Germline V gene data show CDR1 as SGHRS and CDR2 as YFSETQ.

This rearrangement joins TRBV29-1 to TRBJ2-5; D is ambiguous. This CDR3 is built from 10 residues. V was cut by 0 bases and J by 9 bases, with 5 bases left in between. Germline assignment: CDR1 SQVTM and CDR2 ANQGSEA. The CDR3 loop reads CSVEETAQYF. The CDR3, as DNA: TGCAGCGTTGAAGAAACGGCCCAGTACTTC.

The rearrangement uses TRBV6-4 and TRBJ2-1; possible D gene TRBD1, 6 bases. The CDR3 has 15 amino acids. Germline assignment: CDR1 MRHNA and CDR2 SNTAGT. V dropped 5 bases and J dropped 6 bases, with 17 bases sitting between them. The CDR3 DNA follows: TGTGCCAGCAGTTCACAAACAACAGGGATCAATGAGCAGTTCTTC. This codes for CASSSQTTGINEQFF.